The entry below describes one T cell receptor (beta chain). The target antigen is unknown. There were healthy Caucasian individuals from Russia, aged about 6 to 100, serving as donors. The entry originates in a study of blood T cells in healthy people across ages. Broader study findings: Naive and antigen-experienced cells were not separated, limiting conclusive comparison. Roughly linearly, TCR beta diversity per million T cells fell as age increased.

The CDR3 is made up of 14 amino acids. With a J-beta primer mix and a sample-barcoded 5' primer, a second PCR ran roughly 6 to 11 cycles. TCRdb reprocessed the 5' RACE reads with MiXCR, giving one entry per CDR3 protein. The sample yields 800,000 or so distinct CDR3 sequences, more than 35% seen once. The chain has TRBV21-1 and TRBJ2-7; TRBD1, the D gene given by the table, was not confirmed from the DNA. TRBV21-1 is reported as a pseudogene. What was sequenced was blood. The TCR was taken from a man aged 80 or over in good health. This chain's CDR3 is CASSIGGRSYEQYF. The CDR3 nucleotides are TGTGCCAGCAGCATCGGGGGAAGGAGCTACGAGCAGTACTTC.